Listed here are 29 T cell receptor beta chains from one sample, sequenced in a study of Ad26.COV2.S vaccination and SARS-CoV-2 variants. Libraries were prepared by immunoSEQ multiplex PCR; TCRdb keeps only in-frame clonotypes and omits some of them. The table includes roughly 270,000 clones, around 87% detected once. This sample's treatment: roughly 19 received Ad26.COV2.S at low or high dose, single or two shots; about five received placebo; per-sample allocation not given. Samples came from day 63 after the first vaccine or placebo injection. The sequences come from peripheral blood, collected in a trial of Ad26.COV2.S vaccine versus placebo. The source of these receptors is a person between 18 and 60 years old who received the Ad26.COV2.S COVID-19 vaccine or a placebo.

The rearrangement links TRBV7-2 to TRBJ2-3; D may match TRBD1 or TRBD2 (5 bases each). The CDR3 sequence is 16 residues long. Germline V gene data show CDR1 as SGHTA and CDR2 as FQGNSA. The V end was cut by 1 base, the J end by 1 base, with 12 bases between. The CDR3 sequence: CASSLGRGLRTDTQYF. As DNA, the CDR3 is TGTGCCAGCAGCTTAGGACGGGGCCTCCGCACAGATACGCAGTATTTT.

This chain connects TRBV6-2 or TRBV6-3 to TRBJ2-2, with D tentatively TRBD1 (6 bases). The germline V gene has CDR1 MNHEY and CDR2 SVGEGT. The V and J ends lost 0 bases and 6 bases respectively, with 11 bases between them. The CDR3 runs to 15 residues. The CDR3 coding sequence is TGTGCCAGCAGTTACTCGAGGACAGCTCCCGGGGAGCTGTTTTTT. Its protein product is CASSYSRTAPGELFF.

This rearrangement joins TRBV5-5 to TRBJ1-6; TRBD1 agrees at 7 bases. Trimming removed 3 bases from V and 6 bases from J; junction bases left unmatched: 6. CDR3 length: 15 residues. Per the germline V gene, CDR1 is SGHKS and CDR2 is YYEKEE (reference sequence). CDR3 loop: CASSWPGQSNSPLHF. The CDR3 DNA reads as TGTGCCAGCAGCTGGCCGGGACAGAGTAATTCACCCCTCCACTTT.

This chain joins TRBV10-1 and TRBJ2-7; 10 nucleotides align to TRBD2. This CDR3 is built from 18 residues. Germline-derived CDR1 and CDR2 are WNHNN and SYGVQD (reference sequence). Trimming took 5 bases from V and 2 from J; bases not matched to a gene: 15. The DNA of the CDR3 is TGCGCCAGCAGTCCTGCCAGCGGGAGGGGACTAAGGACCTACGAGCAGTACTTC. The encoded protein is CASSPASGRGLRTYEQYF.

J is TRBJ1-3 and V is TRBV25-1, with D possibly matching TRBD1 (5 bases). V gave up 5 bases and J gave up 4 bases, with 15 bases separating them. Germline V gene data show CDR1 as MGHDK and CDR2 as SYGVNS. The CDR3 runs 15 residues. The CDR3 loop reads CASSRGATAGNTIYF. CDR3 DNA sequence: TGTGCCAGCAGTCGAGGGGCCACGGCCGGAAACACCATATATTTT.

The V gene is TRBV11-1, the J gene TRBJ2-5; D gene ambiguous. Germline CDR1 and CDR2: SGHAT and FQDESV (reference sequence). Trimming shortened V by 2 bases and J by 5 bases, and 9 bases separated the two germline ends. This CDR3 contains 13 residues. DNA of the CDR3: TGTGCCAGCAGCTTAAACTTGGGGGAGACCCAGTACTTC. Protein: CASSLNLGETQYF.

The rearrangement links TRBV5-1 to TRBJ2-7; 11 bases are a match to TRBD2. Germline trimming cut 2 bases from V and 2 bases from J; bases unmatched to any gene: 3. Germline V gene lookup returns CDR1 SGHRS and CDR2 YFSETQ. The CDR3 runs 15 residues. The CDR3 here is CASSFGTSGPYEQYF. The CDR3 DNA follows: TGCGCCAGCAGCTTCGGGACTAGCGGTCCCTACGAGCAGTACTTC.

The rearrangement uses TRBV28 and TRBJ2-1; 8 bases match TRBD2. V dropped 3 bases and J dropped 1; count of bases not matched to a gene: 5. Looked up from germline, CDR1 is MDHEN and CDR2 is SYDVKM. This CDR3 has 16 amino acids. CDR3: CASSLRVAGSYNEQFF. For the CDR3, the DNA is TGTGCCAGCAGTTTGCGAGTAGCGGGGTCCTACAATGAGCAGTTCTTC.

The gene calls are TRBV9 and TRBJ2-3; 8 nucleotides align to TRBD2. Germline V lookup: CDR1 SGDLS, CDR2 YYNGEE. There are 15 residues in the CDR3. V was pared by 0 bases and J by 4 bases, with 4 bases of the junction left unmatched. The CDR3 loop reads CASSVAGGSPDTQYF. The CDR3 nucleotides read TGTGCCAGCAGCGTAGCGGGGGGGTCACCAGATACGCAGTATTTT.

This clone was found once. The V and J genes are TRBV4-1 and TRBJ2-3, with 10 bases lining up with TRBD2. The CDR3 totals 15 residues. Germline loops: CDR1 MGHRA, CDR2 YSYEKL. The trim removed 9 bases at V and 0 bases at J, leaving 6 bases unmatched. The CDR3 sequence: CASDTSGVSTDTQYF. In nucleotides, the CDR3 is TGCGCCAGTGATACTAGCGGGGTTAGCACAGATACGCAGTATTTT.

This chain connects TRBV6-5 to TRBJ1-1, with D tentatively TRBD1 (6 bases). This CDR3 is 15 amino acids long. Germline loops: CDR1 MNHEY, CDR2 SVGAGI. V dropped 0 bases and J dropped 7 bases, with 15 bases sitting between them. For the CDR3, the DNA is TGTGCCAGCAGTTACTCGGGAAAGGGGGTTTTTGAAGCTTTCTTT. Protein sequence: CASSYSGKGVFEAFF.

The CDR3 reads CASSLSGGTGGNQPQHF. The CDR3 DNA follows: TGTGCCAGCAGCTTGTCGGGGGGGACAGGGGGAAATCAGCCCCAGCATTTT. The V and J genes are TRBV5-8 and TRBJ1-5, with 11 bases aligning to TRBD1. Per the germline V gene, CDR1 is SGHTS and CDR2 is YDEGEE. Trimming at V came to 1 base and at J to 4 bases, leaving 7 bases not matched to a gene. CDR3 size: 17 residues.

The chain combines TRBV2 with TRBJ1-1; D remains unclear. Between the trimmed V and J ends, which lost 2 bases and 0 bases, there was a span of 13 bases. In germline, CDR1 is SNHLY, CDR2 FYNNEI. The CDR3 is 16 residues long. The CDR3 sequence: CASSETWQVMNTEAFF. DNA of the CDR3: TGTGCCAGCAGTGAAACTTGGCAAGTTATGAACACTGAAGCTTTCTTT.

This sequence joins TRBV28 and TRBJ1-5; D uncertain. CDR1 is MDHEN and CDR2 is SYDVKM in the germline V gene. Trimming removed 3 bases at V and 7 bases at J, with 10 bases between. CDR3 length: 13 residues. This chain's CDR3 is CASSLGYTQPQHF. The CDR3 DNA reads as TGTGCCAGCAGTTTGGGGTATACGCAGCCCCAGCATTTT.

The chain joins TRBV19 to TRBJ2-7; the match to TRBD2 covers 10 bases. The germline V gene has CDR1 LNHDA and CDR2 SQIVND (reference sequence). This CDR3 region has 15 residues. Losses at the gene ends were 7 bases for V and 4 bases for J; bases not matched to a gene: 10. CDR3 in DNA: TGTGCCAGTACTCGGACTAGCGGAAACCCATACGAGCAGTACTTC. As protein: CASTRTSGNPYEQYF.

The chain couples TRBV5-1 to TRBJ2-2, with TRBD2 matching 10 bases. Germline trimming cut 4 bases from V and 3 bases from J; bases unmatched to any gene: 9. The CDR3 consists of 17 residues. Germline-derived CDR1 and CDR2 are SGHRS and YFSETQ. DNA for the CDR3: TGCGCCAGCAGCCGCCCCGGGACTAGCGAAGACACCGGGGAGCTGTTTTTT. This gives the protein CASSRPGTSEDTGELFF.

V and J are TRBV2 and TRBJ2-6; 7 bases are shared with TRBD1. The CDR3 length is 15 residues. Germline trimming cut 6 bases from V and 4 bases from J; bases unmatched to any gene: 6. CDR1 SNHLY and CDR2 FYNNEI come from the germline V gene. The CDR3 here is CASSATGPGANVLTF. The DNA for the CDR3 is TGTGCCAGCAGCGCGACAGGGCCCGGGGCCAACGTCCTGACTTTC.

Only one count was recorded for this clone. The chain carries TRBV30 and TRBJ1-1, with D perhaps matching TRBD1 (5 bases). Trimming pared 2 bases from V and 5 bases from J, leaving 12 bases between. This CDR3 is 13 amino acids long. CDR1 is GTSNPN, CDR2 SVGIG, per germline (reference sequence). CDR3 amino acids: CAWSWGRATEAFF. The CDR3 DNA follows: TGTGCCTGGAGTTGGGGCAGGGCGACTGAAGCTTTCTTT.

This chain links TRBV18 with TRBJ1-2; no clear D. Trimming cost V 2 bases and J 8 bases, with 15 bases left between them. Germline CDR1 and CDR2: KGHSH and LQKENI. The CDR3 has 14 amino acids. CDR3 nucleotides: TGTGCCAGCTCACCAGTGACACCTCCTACCGGCTACACCTTC. Its translation is CASSPVTPPTGYTF.

V is TRBV12-5 and J is TRBJ1-2; D unclear. The germline CDR1 and CDR2 sequences are LGHNT and FRNRAP. CDR3 length: 17 residues. Deletions cut 3 bases from V and 0 bases from J, with 17 bases between. The CDR3 region is CASGFPESVGPNYGYTF. The CDR3 nucleotides read TGTGCTAGTGGTTTCCCCGAAAGCGTCGGCCCTAACTATGGCTACACCTTC.

The rearrangement joins TRBV20-1 to TRBJ1-3; D unresolved. CDR1 and CDR2 from the germline V gene are DFQATT and SNEGSKA (reference sequence). This CDR3 is 13 amino acids long. Trimming removed 3 bases at V and 1 base at J, with 7 bases between. The CDR3 DNA reads as TGCAGTGCTAGTATAGGGTCTGGAAACACCATATATTTT. This sequence encodes CSASIGSGNTIYF.

The CDR3 DNA reads TGTGCCACCGCCGTCAGTGAAGCTTTCTTT. Translating it yields CATAVSEAFF. The chain carries TRBV2 and TRBJ1-1, with D unresolved. V lost 10 bases, J lost 7 bases, and 10 bases lay in between. The CDR3 contains 10 residues. Germline CDR1 is SNHLY and CDR2 is FYNNEI.

The chain combines TRBV4-1 with TRBJ2-3, with D possibly matching TRBD1 (7 bases). V was clipped by 0 bases and J by 4 bases, with 14 bases between them. The CDR3 spans 16 residues. Per germline, CDR1 MGHRA and CDR2 YSYEKL. The CDR3, as DNA: TGCGCCAGCAGCCAAGATCTGGAGGGACAGCCAGATACGCAGTATTTT. Translated: CASSQDLEGQPDTQYF.

The gene calls are TRBV4-1 and TRBJ2-1, with D perhaps matching TRBD1 (6 bases). Germline V CDR1 and CDR2: MGHRA, YSYEKL. The CDR3 runs 19 residues. V lost 3 bases and J lost 4, with 25 bases in between. The CDR3 DNA follows: TGCGCCAGCAGCCATGCACGACAAGGACAGAGTTATTATTACAATGAGCAGTTCTTC. It yields the protein CASSHARQGQSYYYNEQFF.

The chain recombines TRBV19 with TRBJ1-2, with 7 nucleotides matching TRBD1. The CDR3 extends over 14 amino acids. The germline V gene encodes CDR1 LNHDA and CDR2 SQIVND (reference sequence). The trim removed 6 bases at V and 2 bases at J, leaving 6 bases unmatched. The CDR3 here is CASRGDSPNYGYTF. CDR3 nucleotides: TGTGCCAGTAGGGGGGACAGCCCCAACTATGGCTACACCTTC.

The V gene is TRBV5-4, the J gene TRBJ2-1, with D possibly being TRBD2 (6 bases). Per germline, CDR1 SGHNT and CDR2 YYREEE (reference sequence). Trimming cost V 3 bases and J 4 bases, with 17 bases left between them. This CDR3 contains 16 residues. This CDR3 is CASSSRAAGGYNEQFF. In DNA, the CDR3 is TGTGCCAGCAGCTCCAGGGCAGCCGGGGGTTACAATGAGCAGTTCTTC.

This rearrangement joins TRBV10-1 to TRBJ1-5; no definite D call. Germline CDR1 WNHNN, CDR2 SYGVQD (reference sequence). Trimming cost V 6 bases and J 4 bases, with 13 bases left between them. The CDR3 has 14 amino acids. The CDR3 sequence: CASRHDPWNQPQHF. The CDR3 DNA reads as TGCGCCAGCAGGCATGACCCGTGGAATCAGCCCCAGCATTTT.

The chain recombines TRBV6-5 with TRBJ1-2; D gene ambiguous. V was trimmed by 7 bases and J by 5 bases, leaving 11 bases between them. The germline gives CDR1 MNHEY, CDR2 SVGAGI. This CDR3 has 12 amino acids. The chain's CDR3 is CASTASGYGYTF. The DNA for the CDR3 is TGTGCCAGCACTGCCAGCGGGTATGGCTACACCTTC.

This clone was observed a few times. The rearrangement links TRBV3-1 (or the pseudogene TRBV3-2) to TRBJ1-1; D is undetermined. CDR1 and CDR2 (germline): LGHDT, YNNKEL (reference sequence). This CDR3 is built from 14 residues. Trimming stripped 4 bases from V and 4 bases from J, with 13 bases between. CDR3 nucleotide sequence: TGTGCCAGCAGCCTTGCGAGAGGGAGCACTGAAGCTTTCTTT. Encoded protein: CASSLARGSTEAFF.